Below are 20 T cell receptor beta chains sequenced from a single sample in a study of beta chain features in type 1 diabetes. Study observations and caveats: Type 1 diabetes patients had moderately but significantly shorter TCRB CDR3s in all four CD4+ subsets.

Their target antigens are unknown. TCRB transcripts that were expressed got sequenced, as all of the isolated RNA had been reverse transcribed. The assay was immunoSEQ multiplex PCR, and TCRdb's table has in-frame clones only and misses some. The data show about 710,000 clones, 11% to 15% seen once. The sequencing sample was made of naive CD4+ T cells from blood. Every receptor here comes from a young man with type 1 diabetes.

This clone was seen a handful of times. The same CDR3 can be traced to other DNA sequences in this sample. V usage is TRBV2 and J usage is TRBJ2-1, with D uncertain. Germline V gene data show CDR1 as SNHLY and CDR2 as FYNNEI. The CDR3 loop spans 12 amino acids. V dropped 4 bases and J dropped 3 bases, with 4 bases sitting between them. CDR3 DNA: TGTGCCAGCAGTGGCAGCTACAATGAGCAGTTCTTC. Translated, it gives CASSGSYNEQFF.

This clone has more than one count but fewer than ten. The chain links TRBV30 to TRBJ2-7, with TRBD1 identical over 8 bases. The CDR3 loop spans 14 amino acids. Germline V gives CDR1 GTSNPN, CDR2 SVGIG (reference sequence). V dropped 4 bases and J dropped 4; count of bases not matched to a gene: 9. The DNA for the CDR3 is TGTGCCTGGACTGACAGGGGAGGTAAATACGAGCAGTACTTC. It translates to CAWTDRGGKYEQYF.

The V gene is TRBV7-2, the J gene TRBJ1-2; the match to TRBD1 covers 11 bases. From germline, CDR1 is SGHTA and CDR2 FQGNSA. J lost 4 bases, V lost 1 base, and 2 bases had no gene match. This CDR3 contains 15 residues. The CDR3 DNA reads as TGTGCCAGCAGCTTAGGGGACAGGGGGAGCTATGGCTACACCTTC. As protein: CASSLGDRGSYGYTF.

The CDR3 DNA follows: TGTGCCAGCACCCCAAGTTGGGAAGATACGCAGTATTTT. The encoded protein is CASTPSWEDTQYF. The genes are TRBV11-2 and TRBJ2-3; D uncertain. CDR1 is SGHAT, CDR2 FQNNGV, per germline. The CDR3 spans 13 residues. The ends were cut back, 7 bases at V and 5 bases at J, with 13 bases in the middle.

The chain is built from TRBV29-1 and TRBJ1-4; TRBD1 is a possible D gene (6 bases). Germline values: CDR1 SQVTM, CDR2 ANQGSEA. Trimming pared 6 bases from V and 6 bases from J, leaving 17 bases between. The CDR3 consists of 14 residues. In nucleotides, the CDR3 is TGCAGCGTCCGCCCCGGGGGGGCTCATGAAAAACTGTTTTTT. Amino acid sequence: CSVRPGGAHEKLFF. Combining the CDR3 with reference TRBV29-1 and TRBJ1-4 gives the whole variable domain SAVISQKPSRDICQRGTSLTIQCQVDSQVTMMFWYRQQPGQSLTLIATANQGSEATYESGFVIDKFPISRPNLTFSTLTVSNMSPEDSSIYLCSVRPGGAHEKLFFGSGTQLSVL.

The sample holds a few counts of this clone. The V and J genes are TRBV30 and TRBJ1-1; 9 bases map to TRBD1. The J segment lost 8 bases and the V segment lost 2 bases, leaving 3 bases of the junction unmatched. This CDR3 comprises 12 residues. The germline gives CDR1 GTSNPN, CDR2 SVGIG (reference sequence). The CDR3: CAWSLTGGEAFF. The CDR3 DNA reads TGTGCCTGGAGTCTAACAGGGGGCGAAGCTTTCTTT.

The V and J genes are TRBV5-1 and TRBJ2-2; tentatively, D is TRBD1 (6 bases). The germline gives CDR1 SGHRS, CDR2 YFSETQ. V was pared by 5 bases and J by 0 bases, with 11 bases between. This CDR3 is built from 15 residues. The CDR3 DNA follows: TGCGCCAGCAGGATCAACAGGGCGAACACCGGGGAGCTGTTTTTT. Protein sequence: CASRINRANTGELFF.

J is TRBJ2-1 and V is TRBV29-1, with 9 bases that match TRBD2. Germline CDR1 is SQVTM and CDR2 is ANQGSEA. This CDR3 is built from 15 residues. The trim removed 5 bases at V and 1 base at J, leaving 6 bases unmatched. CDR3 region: CSVFSSGTSYNEQFF. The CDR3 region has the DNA TGCAGCGTTTTCTCTAGCGGGACATCCTACAATGAGCAGTTCTTC.

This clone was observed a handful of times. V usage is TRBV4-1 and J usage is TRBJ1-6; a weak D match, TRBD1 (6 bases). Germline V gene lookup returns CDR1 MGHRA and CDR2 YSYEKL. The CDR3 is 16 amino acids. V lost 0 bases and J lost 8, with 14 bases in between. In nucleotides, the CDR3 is TGCGCCAGCAGCCAAGATGGCGGGGGCGGTTATTCACCCCTCCACTTT. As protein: CASSQDGGGGYSPLHF.

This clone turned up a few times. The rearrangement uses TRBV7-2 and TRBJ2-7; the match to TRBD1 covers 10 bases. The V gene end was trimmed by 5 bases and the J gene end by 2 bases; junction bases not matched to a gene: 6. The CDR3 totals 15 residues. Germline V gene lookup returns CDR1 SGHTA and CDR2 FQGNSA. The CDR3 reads CASSMGQGRPYEQYF. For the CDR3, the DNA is TGTGCCAGCAGCATGGGACAGGGGAGGCCCTACGAGCAGTACTTC. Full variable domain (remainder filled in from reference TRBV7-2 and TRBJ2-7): GAGVSQSPSNKVTEKGKDVELRCDPISGHTALYWYRQSLGQGLEFLIYFQGNSAPDKSGLPSDRFSAERTGGSVSTLTIQRTQQEDSAVYLCASSMGQGRPYEQYFGPGTRLTVT.

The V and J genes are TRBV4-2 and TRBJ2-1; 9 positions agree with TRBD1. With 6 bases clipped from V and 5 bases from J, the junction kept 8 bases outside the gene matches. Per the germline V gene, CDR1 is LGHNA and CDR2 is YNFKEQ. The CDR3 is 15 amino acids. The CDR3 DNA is TGTGCCAGCAGGGTGACAGGGGGGAGGGACAATGAGCAGTTCTTC. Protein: CASRVTGGRDNEQFF.

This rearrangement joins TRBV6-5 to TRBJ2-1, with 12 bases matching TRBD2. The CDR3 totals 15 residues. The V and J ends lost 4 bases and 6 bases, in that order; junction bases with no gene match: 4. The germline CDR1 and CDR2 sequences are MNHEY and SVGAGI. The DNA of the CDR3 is TGTGCCAGCAGTTCCCTAGCGGGAGGGCTCAATGAGCAGTTCTTC. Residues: CASSSLAGGLNEQFF.

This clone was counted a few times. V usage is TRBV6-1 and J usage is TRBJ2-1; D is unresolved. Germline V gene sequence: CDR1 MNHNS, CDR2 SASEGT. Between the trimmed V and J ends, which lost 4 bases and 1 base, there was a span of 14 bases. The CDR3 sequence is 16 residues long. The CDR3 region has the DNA TGTGCCAGCAGTGGCTTCCGGGCAAGTTCCTACAATGAGCAGTTCTTC. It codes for CASSGFRASSYNEQFF.

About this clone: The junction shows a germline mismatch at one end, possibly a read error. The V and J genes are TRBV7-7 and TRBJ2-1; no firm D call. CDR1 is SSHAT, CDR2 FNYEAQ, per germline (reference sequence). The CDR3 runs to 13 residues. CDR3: CASSLGNSLEQFF. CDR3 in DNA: TGTGCTAGCAGCTTAGGCAACTCACTTGAGCAGTTCTTC. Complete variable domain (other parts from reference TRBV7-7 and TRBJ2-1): GAGVSQSPRYKVTKRGQDVTLRCDPISSHATLYWYQQALGQGPEFLTYFNYEAQPDKSGLPSDRFSAERPEGSISTLTIQRTEQRDSAMYRCASSLGNSLEQFFGPGTRLTVL.

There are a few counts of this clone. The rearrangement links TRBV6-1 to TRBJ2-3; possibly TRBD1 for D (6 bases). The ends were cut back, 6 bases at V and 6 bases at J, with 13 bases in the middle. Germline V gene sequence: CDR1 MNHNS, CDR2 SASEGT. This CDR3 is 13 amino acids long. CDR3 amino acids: CASRIQGSDTQYF. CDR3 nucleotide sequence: TGTGCCAGCAGGATACAGGGATCCGATACGCAGTATTTT.

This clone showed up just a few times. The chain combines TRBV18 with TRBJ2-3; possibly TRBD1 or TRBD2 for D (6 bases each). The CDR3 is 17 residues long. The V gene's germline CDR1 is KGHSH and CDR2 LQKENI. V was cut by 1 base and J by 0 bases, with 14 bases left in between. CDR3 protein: CASSPLIRGQSTDTQYF. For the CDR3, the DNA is TGTGCCAGCTCACCACTTATCCGGGGGCAAAGCACAGATACGCAGTATTTT.

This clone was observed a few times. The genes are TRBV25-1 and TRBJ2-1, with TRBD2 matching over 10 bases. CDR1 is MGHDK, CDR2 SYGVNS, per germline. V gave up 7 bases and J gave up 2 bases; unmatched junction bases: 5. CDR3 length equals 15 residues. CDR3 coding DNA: TGTGCCAGCACAGTAGCGGGAGGTACCTACAATGAGCAGTTCTTC. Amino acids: CASTVAGGTYNEQFF.

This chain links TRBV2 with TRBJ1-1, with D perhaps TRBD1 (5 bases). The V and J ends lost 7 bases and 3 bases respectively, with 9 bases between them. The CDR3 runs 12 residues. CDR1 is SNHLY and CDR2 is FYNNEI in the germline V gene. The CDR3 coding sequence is TGTGCCAGCACGGGGGAATACACTGAAGCTTTCTTT. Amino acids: CASTGEYTEAFF.

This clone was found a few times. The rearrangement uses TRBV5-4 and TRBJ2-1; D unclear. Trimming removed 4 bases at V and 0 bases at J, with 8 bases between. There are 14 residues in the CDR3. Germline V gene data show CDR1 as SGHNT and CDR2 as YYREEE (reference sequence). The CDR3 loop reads CASSPLSSYNEQFF. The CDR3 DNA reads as TGTGCCAGCAGCCCCCTGAGCTCCTACAATGAGCAGTTCTTC.

The CDR3 is CSVAAGADSSYEQYF. CDR3 DNA: TGCAGCGTTGCAGCAGGGGCCGATAGCTCCTACGAGCAGTACTTC. The genes are TRBV29-1 and TRBJ2-7; D might be TRBD1 (6 bases). Trimming took 4 bases from V and 0 from J, leaving 16 bases between them. There are 15 residues in the CDR3. Per the germline V gene, CDR1 is SQVTM and CDR2 is ANQGSEA.